Presented here are 21 T cell receptor beta chains from one specimen sequenced in a study of blood T cell repertoires in COVID-19. Sequencing was performed with immunoSEQ multiplex PCR; in TCRdb, only in-frame clones are kept and a portion is missing. The sample consists of 150,000 to 200,000 clones, around 80% of them appearing once. The sequencing sample was made of PBMCs or T cells enriched from blood (not recorded which). These receptors were collected from a man in his forties or fifties who had recovered from COVID-19.

This sequence joins TRBV7-2 and TRBJ1-4, with 7 bases that match TRBD1. Germline lookup yields CDR1 SGHTA and CDR2 FQGNSA. This CDR3 spans 14 amino acids. V lost 6 bases to trimming and J lost 4 bases; unmatched junction nucleotides: 5. Here the CDR3 reads CASSSGTVNEKLFF. CDR3 sequence (DNA): TGTGCCAGCAGTTCCGGGACAGTTAATGAAAAACTGTTTTTT. Combining the CDR3 with reference TRBV7-2 and TRBJ1-4 gives the whole variable domain GAGVSQSPSNKVTEKGKDVELRCDPISGHTALYWYRQSLGQGLEFLIYFQGNSAPDKSGLPSDRFSAERTGGSVSTLTIQRTQQEDSAVYLCASSSGTVNEKLFFGSGTQLSVL.

V usage is TRBV6-2 or TRBV6-3 and J usage is TRBJ2-1; TRBD1 is a possible D gene (5 bases). V shed 6 bases and J shed 6 bases, with 18 bases lying between them. CDR1 is MNHEY and CDR2 is SVGEGT in the germline V gene. There are 15 residues in the CDR3. The chain's CDR3 is CASSSDSRWSNEQFF. CDR3 nucleotides: TGTGCCAGCAGCTCCGACAGCCGGTGGTCCAATGAGCAGTTCTTC.

This clone was recorded only once. The chain joins TRBV15 to TRBJ1-5; 9 bases map to TRBD1. V was pared by 0 bases and J by 5 bases, with 14 bases of the junction left unmatched. This CDR3 has 19 residues. Germline V gene lookup returns CDR1 LNHNV and CDR2 YYDKDF (reference sequence). CDR3 DNA sequence: TGTGCCACCAGCAGAGATCGGGGACAGGGCCCGTTACGGGATCAGCCCCAGCATTTT. Protein product: CATSRDRGQGPLRDQPQHF.

The chain recombines TRBV7-6 with TRBJ1-5; unclear D gene. The CDR3 spans 15 residues. Between the trimmed V and J ends, which lost 6 bases and 6 bases, there was a span of 18 bases. Germline V CDR1 and CDR2: SGHVS, FNYEAQ. CDR3 in amino acids: CASSYLAGIGQPQHF. The CDR3 DNA reads as TGTGCCAGCAGTTACCTCGCGGGAATAGGTCAGCCCCAGCATTTT.

This chain links TRBV19 with TRBJ1-1; D is possibly TRBD1 (5 bases). The CDR3 consists of 14 residues. In germline, CDR1 is LNHDA, CDR2 SQIVND (reference sequence). V gave up 6 bases and J gave up 1 base, with 12 bases separating them. CDR3 region: CASRYGGRNTEAFF. Written as DNA, the CDR3 is TGTGCCAGTAGATACGGGGGGAGGAACACTGAAGCTTTCTTT.

J is TRBJ1-5 and V is TRBV28; no clear D. Germline CDR1 and CDR2: MDHEN and SYDVKM. This CDR3 is 16 amino acids long. The ends were cut back, 3 bases at V and 2 bases at J, with 14 bases in the middle. The CDR3 protein is CASSFPSGGGNQPQHF. In DNA, the CDR3 is TGTGCCAGCAGTTTCCCAAGCGGTGGGGGCAATCAGCCCCAGCATTTT.

V gene TRBV6-5 combines with J gene TRBJ1-6, with a possible D match to TRBD1 (6 bases). The V end was cut by 4 bases, the J end by 7 bases, with 11 bases between. The germline V gene has CDR1 MNHEY and CDR2 SVGAGI. The CDR3 is 14 amino acids. CDR3 in DNA: TGTGCCAGCAGTTTTCCGGGGGGCAATTCACCCCTCCACTTT. This encodes CASSFPGGNSPLHF.

The rearrangement links TRBV3-1 (or the pseudogene TRBV3-2) to TRBJ1-1; D gene uncertain. Germline loops: CDR1 LGHDT, CDR2 YNNKEL (reference sequence). The CDR3 extends over 14 amino acids. V lost 2 bases and J lost 2, with 9 bases in between. The CDR3 coding sequence is TGTGCCAGCAGCCAAAACGAGAAAAACACTGAAGCTTTCTTT. Its protein product is CASSQNEKNTEAFF.

This sequence joins TRBV7-2 and TRBJ1-1, with D possibly TRBD1 on 6 matching bases. Germline V gives CDR1 SGHTA, CDR2 FQGNSA. V was pared by 2 bases and J by 5 bases, with 9 bases between. The CDR3 runs to 13 residues. The CDR3: CASSLIGGTEAFF. CDR3 nucleotide sequence: TGTGCCAGCAGCTTAATAGGGGGAACTGAAGCTTTCTTT. Supplemented by reference TRBV7-2 and TRBJ1-1, the full variable domain reads GAGVSQSPSNKVTEKGKDVELRCDPISGHTALYWYRQSLGQGLEFLIYFQGNSAPDKSGLPSDRFSAERTGGSVSTLTIQRTQQEDSAVYLCASSLIGGTEAFFGQGTRLTVV.

The chain recombines TRBV19 with TRBJ1-4; TRBD1 is a possible D gene (6 bases). Germline CDR1 LNHDA, CDR2 SQIVND (reference sequence). V lost 5 bases and J lost 9, with 19 bases in between. The CDR3 length is 15 residues. The CDR3 spells CASSLGGQGGKKLFF. CDR3 in DNA: TGTGCCAGTAGTCTGGGGGGGCAAGGTGGGAAAAAACTGTTTTTT.

This chain uses TRBV7-2 with TRBJ2-5; 9 nucleotides agree with TRBD2. The length of the CDR3 is 15 residues. V was pared by 2 bases and J by 2 bases, with 3 bases of the junction left unmatched. Germline loops: CDR1 SGHTA, CDR2 FQGNSA. The CDR3 sequence is CASSLQRGVQETQYF. CDR3 nucleotide sequence: TGTGCCAGCAGCTTACAGCGGGGGGTTCAAGAGACCCAGTACTTC.

V usage is TRBV3-1 (or the pseudogene TRBV3-2) and J usage is TRBJ1-5; TRBD1 matches 12 bases. Germline assignment: CDR1 LGHDT and CDR2 YNNKEL (reference sequence). V gave up 3 bases and J gave up 6 bases; unmatched junction bases: 3. This CDR3 has 15 residues. The DNA for the CDR3 is TGTGCCAGCAGCCACGGGACAGGGGGCGGTCAGCCCCAGCATTTT. It specifies CASSHGTGGGQPQHF.

This chain uses TRBV3-1 (or the pseudogene TRBV3-2) with TRBJ2-3, with D perhaps matching TRBD2 (6 bases). The CDR3 runs 16 residues. V was pared by 4 bases and J by 4 bases, with 18 bases between. The germline gives CDR1 LGHDT, CDR2 YNNKEL (reference sequence). The CDR3 nucleotides read TGTGCCAGCAGCCGTCGGGACTTTGATGGGGCAGATACGCAGTATTTT. Protein sequence: CASSRRDFDGADTQYF.

Only a few counts were recorded for this clone. One end of the junction is discordant with germline, which a read error may explain. CDR3 in DNA: TGTGCCAGCAACCAAAGAGGGACAGCCTATGGCTACACCTTC. As protein: CASNQRGTAYGYTF. The chain has TRBV3-1 (or the pseudogene TRBV3-2) and TRBJ1-2, with 7 nucleotides matching TRBD1. From germline, CDR1 is LGHDT and CDR2 YNNKEL (reference sequence). CDR3 size: 14 residues.

About this clone itself: Other DNA variants within this sample encode the same CDR3. This chain links TRBV15 with TRBJ2-5; tentatively, D is TRBD1 (6 bases). Deletions cut 5 bases from V and 2 bases from J, with 9 bases between. CDR1 LNHNV and CDR2 YYDKDF come from the germline V gene (reference sequence). The CDR3 extends over 13 amino acids. In DNA, the CDR3 is TGTGCCACCAGCCGGACAGTACAAGAGACCCAGTACTTC. Its translation is CATSRTVQETQYF. Drawing the rest from reference TRBV15 and TRBJ2-5, the complete variable domain is DAMVIQNPRYQVTQFGKPVTLSCSQTLNHNVMYWYQQKSSQAPKLLFHYYDKDFNNEADTPDNFQSRRPNTSFCFLDIRSPGLGDTAMYLCATSRTVQETQYFGPGTRLLVL.

This clone has more than one count but fewer than ten. The chain links TRBV5-1 to TRBJ1-4, with unresolved D. CDR3 size: 14 residues. V was cut by 4 bases and J by 3 bases, with 10 bases left in between. Germline V gene data show CDR1 as SGHRS and CDR2 as YFSETQ. In DNA, the CDR3 is TGCGCCAGCAGCCGAGGGAACCCTAATGAAAAACTGTTTTTT. Translating gives CASSRGNPNEKLFF.

The J gene is TRBJ1-1, the V gene TRBV7-2; D is unresolved. CDR3 size: 13 residues. The germline CDR1 and CDR2 sequences are SGHTA and FQGNSA. V dropped 3 bases and J dropped 1 base, with 6 bases sitting between them. CDR3 DNA sequence: TGTGCCAGCAGCTTTGGAGAGAACACTGAAGCTTTCTTT. It encodes CASSFGENTEAFF.

The V and J genes are TRBV6-4 and TRBJ2-3, with TRBD2 as a possible D gene (6 bases). The germline gives CDR1 MRHNA, CDR2 SNTAGT. Trimming cost V 4 bases and J 1 base, with 6 bases left between them. The length of the CDR3 is 13 residues. CDR3 in amino acids: CASSAGGTDTQYF. The CDR3 coding sequence is TGTGCCAGCAGTGCGGGGGGCACAGATACGCAGTATTTT.

This rearrangement joins TRBV29-1 to TRBJ1-2; TRBD1 agrees at 9 bases. This CDR3 contains 16 residues. V was clipped by 7 bases and J by 4 bases; unmatched bases: 16. Germline CDR1 and CDR2: SQVTM and ANQGSEA. CDR3 sequence (DNA): TGCAGCGCCGTGGTTCGGTACGGACAGGGGATCTATGGCTACACCTTC. Translation gives CSAVVRYGQGIYGYTF.

V usage is TRBV7-2 and J usage is TRBJ1-2, with D maybe TRBD1 (5 bases). CDR1 SGHTA and CDR2 FQGNSA come from the germline V gene. The germline V and J ends were trimmed by 5 bases and 8 bases, with 21 bases remaining between them. CDR3 length equals 15 residues. CDR3 sequence reads: CASSVQGASIGGYTF. The CDR3 nucleotides read TGTGCCAGCAGCGTCCAAGGGGCTTCGATCGGCGGCTACACCTTC.

The chain has TRBV27 and TRBJ1-1, with 11 bases fitting TRBD1. With V trimmed by 5 bases and J by 0 bases, 11 bases remained unmatched. CDR1 MNHEY and CDR2 SMNVEV come from the germline V gene (reference sequence). The CDR3 is 18 residues long. DNA of the CDR3: TGTGCCAGCAGTCTCTTCGGACAGGGGGCTTACATGAACACTGAAGCTTTCTTT. As protein: CASSLFGQGAYMNTEAFF.